The source of this TCR beta chain is a study of T cell repertoires in cytomegalovirus infection. Whole-study context: The public TCR beta signatures pointed to both CMV infection and matching HLA type. Study results and limitations: Clonotype analysis showed dominance of the ex vivo response by HLA-C-restricted CMV-specific TCR beta clonotypes.

Deletions cut 1 base from V and 7 bases from J, with 10 bases between. CDR1 and CDR2 from the germline V gene are SGHTA and FQGTGA. The CDR3 sequence is 13 residues long. One entry per CDR3 protein results from TCRdb running MiXCR on the reads. Among fewer than 200,000 distinct CDR3 sequences listed, approximately 15% were seen once. This clonotype was picked up many times. Its specificity is unknown. The V gene is TRBV7-3, the J gene TRBJ1-2; unclear D gene. The TCR originated in a human donor in good health (CMV status not recorded). Some clones in this sample may be carry-over from other donors' samples. Input material: PBMCs. Here the CDR3 reads CASSLIGFAGYTF. The CDR3 DNA is TGTGCCAGCAGCTTAATAGGGTTCGCTGGCTACACCTTC.